The 16 T cell receptor beta chains below all came from one sample that was sequenced in a study of T cells after yellow fever vaccination. Each CDR3 protein gets one entry after TCRdb re-called the 5' RACE reads with MiXCR. The data show over 100,000 distinct CDR3 sequences, roughly 8.9% seen once. Sequencing used CD8+ T cells sorted from PBMCs, obtained 45 days after the yellow fever booster vaccination. These receptors came from a man aged 30 to 45 who received the YFV17D yellow fever vaccine.

There are many counts of this clonotype. The V and J genes are TRBV6-2 or TRBV6-3 and TRBJ2-7, with a tentative D call TRBD2 (5 bases). Trimming stripped 0 bases from V and 0 bases from J, with 6 bases between. The CDR3 sequence is 14 residues long. CDR1 is MNHEY, CDR2 SVGEGT, per germline. The CDR3 sequence is CASSYSTNSYEQYF. As DNA, the CDR3 is TGTGCCAGCAGTTACTCGACTAACTCCTACGAGCAGTACTTC.

Turning to this clonotype: This may stem from a read error, because a much larger clone lies one nucleotide away. The CDR3 DNA sequence: TGTGCCAGCAGACCTTCACTGGGCTTCGCTGAGCAGTTCTTC. As protein: CASRPSLGFAEQFF. The chain is built from TRBV7-9 and TRBJ2-1; D is undetermined. The CDR3 spans 14 residues. Germline V gives CDR1 SEHNR, CDR2 FQNEAQ (reference sequence). Deletions cut 6 bases from V and 9 bases from J, with 18 bases between.

CDR3 region: CATSRMGEFSDTQYF. The CDR3 DNA is TGTGCCACCAGCAGAATGGGGGAATTTTCAGATACGCAGTATTTT. The rearrangement uses TRBV15 and TRBJ2-3; tentatively, D is TRBD1 or TRBD2 (5 bases each). The CDR3 extends over 15 amino acids. Germline loops: CDR1 LNHNV, CDR2 YYDKDF (reference sequence). V was trimmed by 2 bases and J by 4 bases, leaving 13 bases between them.

This clonotype was recorded at least ten times. This CDR3 reads CASSLRSGSTDTQYF. The CDR3 DNA reads TGTGCCAGCAGTTTGAGAAGCGGAAGCACAGATACGCAGTATTTT. The rearrangement links TRBV28 to TRBJ2-3; perhaps TRBD2 as D (5 bases). The CDR3 extends over 15 amino acids. Trimming cost V 3 bases and J 0 bases, with 10 bases left between them. Germline CDR1 is MDHEN and CDR2 is SYDVKM.

This clonotype was seen repeatedly, ten times or more. This chain links TRBV10-2 with TRBJ2-1; perhaps TRBD2 as D (5 bases). This CDR3 has 14 residues. Trimming removed 4 bases at V and 3 bases at J, with 10 bases between. Per germline, CDR1 WSHSY and CDR2 SAAADI. CDR3 sequence (DNA): TGCGCCAGCAGTGGGACTTCCGTCTACAATGAGCAGTTCTTC. Its translation: CASSGTSVYNEQFF.

This clonotype was picked up many times. V gene TRBV4-2 combines with J gene TRBJ2-1; D perhaps matches TRBD1 (5 bases). The CDR3 length is 14 residues. Germline V gene data show CDR1 as LGHNA and CDR2 as YNFKEQ. Trimming removed 4 bases from V and 8 bases from J, with 15 bases in between. CDR3 DNA: TGTGCCAGCAGCCCCCTAGGGGTCGGCGATGAGCAGTTCTTC. Its translation is CASSPLGVGDEQFF.

This clonotype was counted ten times or more. The chain employs TRBV30 and TRBJ1-2; tentatively, D is TRBD1 (5 bases). V lost 4 bases and J lost 8, with 17 bases in between. CDR3 length equals 13 residues. Germline CDR1 GTSNPN, CDR2 SVGIG (reference sequence). The CDR3 spells CAWKTDEMGGYTF. As DNA, the CDR3 is TGTGCCTGGAAGACAGACGAGATGGGGGGCTACACCTTC. The entire variable domain, with the rest obtained from reference TRBV30 and TRBJ1-2, is as follows: SQTIHQWPATLVQPVGSPLSLECTVEGTSNPNLYWYRQAAGRGLQLLFYSVGIGQISSEVPQNLSASRPQDRQFILSSKKLLLSDSGFYLCAWKTDEMGGYTFGSGTRLTVV.

This clonotype was picked up many times. The chain links TRBV6-5 to TRBJ1-2; D possibly corresponds to TRBD1 (6 bases). CDR3 size: 13 residues. Trimming shortened V by 5 bases and J by 8 bases, and 15 bases separated the two germline ends. Germline V gene lookup returns CDR1 MNHEY and CDR2 SVGAGI. The CDR3 DNA reads as TGTGCCAGCAGTCCAGGGACATCGAAAGGCTACACCTTC. Protein sequence: CASSPGTSKGYTF.

This rearrangement joins TRBV7-9 to TRBJ2-7; TRBD1 matches at 12 bases. This CDR3 has 15 residues. V gave up 5 bases and J gave up 5 bases; unmatched junction bases: 7. Germline lookup yields CDR1 SEHNR and CDR2 FQNEAQ (reference sequence). CDR3 sequence (DNA): TGTGCCAGCAGCCTGGGACAGGGGGCCACGGACGAGCAGTACTTC. Translating it yields CASSLGQGATDEQYF.

Regarding this clonotype: A read error is possible here, since a much larger clone lies one base away. The chain joins TRBV24-1 to TRBJ1-5, with D unresolved. Per the germline V gene, CDR1 is KGHDR and CDR2 is SFDVKD. CDR3 length equals 14 residues. CDR3 amino acids: CATGDGNSNQPQHF. The DNA of the CDR3 is TGTGCCACCGGTGACGGGAATAGCAATCAGCCCCAGCATTTT.

Remarks on this clonotype: This may be a read error, as it is one base from a much larger clone. The rearrangement uses TRBV20-1 and TRBJ2-7; TRBD2 agrees at 10 bases. The CDR3 has 15 amino acids. CDR1 is DFQATT and CDR2 is SNEGSKA in the germline V gene (reference sequence). The V gene end was trimmed by 5 bases and the J gene end by 3 bases; junction bases not matched to a gene: 10. The DNA for the CDR3 is TGCAGTGCTCGCCATAGCGGGAGGACTAGCTACGAGCAGTACTTC. This translates into CSARHSGRTSYEQYF.

This clonotype has ten or more counts. The V gene is TRBV12-3 or TRBV12-4, the J gene TRBJ2-7; the D gene is possibly TRBD1 (6 bases). Trimming removed 7 bases from V and 2 bases from J, with 15 bases in between. There are 14 residues in the CDR3. Written as DNA, the CDR3 is TGTGCCAGCACCCCGACAGGATCCCCCTACGAGCAGTACTTC. Protein sequence: CASTPTGSPYEQYF.

This clonotype has at least ten counts. The CDR3 DNA follows: TGTGCCAGCAGCGTAGGGGAAGGCGAGCAGTACTTC. Translating it yields CASSVGEGEQYF. This rearrangement joins TRBV9 to TRBJ2-7, with D unclear. V was shortened by 0 bases and J by 6 bases, with 7 bases between the two germline ends. CDR1 SGDLS and CDR2 YYNGEE come from the germline V gene. There are 12 residues in the CDR3.

This clonotype appeared many times. The chain joins TRBV29-1 to TRBJ2-1; D may be TRBD2 (5 bases). Trimming removed 4 bases at V and 10 bases at J, with 8 bases between. The CDR3 totals 10 residues. Per germline, CDR1 SQVTM and CDR2 ANQGSEA. The DNA for the CDR3 is TGCAGCGTTGCGGGAATGGAGCAGTTCTTC. As protein: CSVAGMEQFF.

There are many counts of this clonotype. This chain uses TRBV29-1 with TRBJ2-5, with 7 bases lining up with TRBD1. CDR1 is SQVTM, CDR2 ANQGSEA, per germline. CDR3 length: 15 amino acids. V was clipped by 4 bases and J by 2 bases; unmatched bases: 10. CDR3 sequence: CSVVLTGPPQETQYF. DNA for the CDR3: TGCAGCGTTGTACTGACAGGGCCCCCGCAAGAGACCCAGTACTTC.

This clonotype was counted ten times or more. The chain employs TRBV20-1 and TRBJ2-3; D remains unclear. V was pared by 4 bases and J by 6 bases, with 11 bases between. The length of the CDR3 is 12 residues. The germline CDR1 and CDR2 sequences are DFQATT and SNEGSKA (reference sequence). The CDR3: CSATPVGDTQYF. CDR3 in DNA: TGCAGTGCTACCCCGGTTGGGGATACGCAGTATTTT.